Below are 9 T cell receptor beta chains sequenced from a single sample in a study of PD-1 blockade in classical Hodgkin lymphoma. Repertoires were generated with immunoSEQ multiplex PCR, while TCRdb's copy carries only in-frame clones and drops some. The table lists about 39,000 clones, 70% to 85% of them singletons. Documented time point: cycle 4 day 1 (C4D1), after less than seven weeks of nivolumab. In every patient, relapse followed autologous stem cell transplantation, while exposure to brentuximab vedotin differed. The sample consisted of peripheral blood mononuclear cells (PBMCs), taken before the fourth cycle of nivolumab. Receptors were obtained from a human donor with classical Hodgkin lymphoma.

The chain combines TRBV4-1 with TRBJ1-1; no firm D call. The length of the CDR3 is 15 residues. The V and J ends lost 1 base and 1 base respectively, with 10 bases between them. Germline CDR1 is MGHRA and CDR2 is YSYEKL. The CDR3 DNA sequence: TGCGCCAGCAGCCAAGCGGAGGCGGCGAACACTGAAGCTTTCTTT. Translated: CASSQAEAANTEAFF.

This clone turned up a few times. The chain combines TRBV19 with TRBJ2-7, with D possibly matching TRBD1 (5 bases). Trimming took off 9 bases at V and 7 bases at J, with 19 bases between the two ends. Germline V lookup: CDR1 LNHDA, CDR2 SQIVND (reference sequence). The CDR3 spans 13 residues. CDR3 residues: CASRHGGAKEQYF. The CDR3 DNA reads as TGTGCCAGCAGACACGGTGGGGCGAAAGAGCAGTACTTC.

This clone was seen only a few times. CDR3 region: CASSQAIAGADTQYF. CDR3 sequence (DNA): TGCGCCAGCAGCCAAGCTATAGCGGGGGCAGATACGCAGTATTTT. The chain has TRBV4-3 and TRBJ2-3, with 9 bases matching TRBD2. From germline, CDR1 is LGHNA and CDR2 YSLEER. The CDR3 runs to 15 residues. The junction had 3 bases not matched to a gene; V was cut back by 1 base and J by 4 bases.

This chain uses TRBV5-6 with TRBJ1-1; D call uncertain. Trimming cost V 4 bases and J 0 bases, with 10 bases left between them. The germline CDR1 and CDR2 sequences are SGHDT and YYEEEE. The CDR3 totals 14 residues. This CDR3 reads CASSLSHLNTEAFF. CDR3 coding DNA: TGTGCCAGCAGCCTTTCACATCTGAACACTGAAGCTTTCTTT.

The chain carries TRBV30 and TRBJ2-3, with 7 bases lining up with TRBD2. Looked up from germline, CDR1 is GTSNPN and CDR2 is SVGIG (reference sequence). With 5 bases clipped from V and 4 bases from J, the junction kept 3 bases outside the gene matches. This CDR3 contains 12 residues. The CDR3 DNA is TGTGCCTGGTCGGGGGGTGCAGATACGCAGTATTTT. Translating gives CAWSGGADTQYF.

V and J are TRBV6-1 and TRBJ1-1; D call uncertain. The CDR3 has 13 amino acids. CDR1 and CDR2 from the germline V gene are MNHNS and SASEGT. V shed 6 bases and J shed 1 base, with 9 bases lying between them. Here the CDR3 reads CASRTPTNTEAFF. The CDR3 region has the DNA TGTGCCAGCAGGACACCAACGAACACTGAAGCTTTCTTT.

J is TRBJ1-2 and V is TRBV29-1, with TRBD1 as a possible D gene (5 bases). The CDR3 contains 13 residues. Per the germline V gene, CDR1 is SQVTM and CDR2 is ANQGSEA. The CDR3 bases are TGCGGGGGTTCCAGTACGCCTAACTATGGCTACACCTTC. Amino acid sequence: CGGSSTPNYGYTF.

The CDR3 is CASSLNTEAFF. The CDR3 nucleotides read TGTGCCAGCTCACTCAACACTGAAGCTTTCTTT. V is TRBV18 and J is TRBJ1-1; no clear D gene. CDR1 and CDR2 (germline): KGHSH, LQKENI. V lost 4 bases and J lost 2, with 2 bases in between. The CDR3 contains 11 residues.

The chain recombines TRBV5-1 with TRBJ1-2; no clear D. The V gene lost 2 bases and the J gene lost 3 bases, with 14 bases spanning the gap. Germline CDR1 reads SGHRS; CDR2 reads YFSETQ. The CDR3 sequence is 15 residues long. DNA for the CDR3: TGCGCCAGCAGCTTCGACACCTACAACGACTATGGCTACACCTTC. Translated: CASSFDTYNDYGYTF.